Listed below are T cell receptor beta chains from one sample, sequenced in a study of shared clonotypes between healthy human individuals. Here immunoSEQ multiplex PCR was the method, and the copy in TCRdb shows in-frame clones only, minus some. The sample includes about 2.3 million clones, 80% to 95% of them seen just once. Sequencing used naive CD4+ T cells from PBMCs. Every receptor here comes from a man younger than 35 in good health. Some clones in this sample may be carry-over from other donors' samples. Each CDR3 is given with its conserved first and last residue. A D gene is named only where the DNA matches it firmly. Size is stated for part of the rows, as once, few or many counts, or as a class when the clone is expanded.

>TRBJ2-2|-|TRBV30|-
CAWSVFQNTGELFF
TGTGCCTGGAGTGTGTTTCAAAACACCGGGGAGCTGTTTTTT
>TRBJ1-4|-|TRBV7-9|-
CASSSRDGRSEKLFF
TGTGCCAGCAGCTCCCGGGACGGAAGAAGTGAAAAACTGTTTTTT
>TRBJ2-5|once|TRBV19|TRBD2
CASRASGSPGETQYF
TGTGCCAGTAGGGCTAGCGGGAGCCCGGGGGAGACCCAGTACTTC
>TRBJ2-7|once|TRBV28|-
CASSLTATYEQYF
TGTGCCAGCAGTTTAACTGCCACCTACGAGCAGTACTTC
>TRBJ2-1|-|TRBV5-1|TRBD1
CASSPDGTGVNEQFF
TGCGCCAGCAGCCCGGACGGGACAGGGGTCAATGAGCAGTTCTTC
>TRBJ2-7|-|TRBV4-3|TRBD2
CASSPGGGGGIYEQYF
TGCGCCAGCAGCCCAGGCGGCGGGGGAGGGATCTACGAGCAGTACTTC
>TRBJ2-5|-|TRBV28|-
CASSLRETQYF
TGTGCCAGCAGTCTTCGGGAGACCCAGTACTTC
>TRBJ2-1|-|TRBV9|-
CASSVEAGSYNEQFF
TGTGCCAGCAGCGTAGAGGCGGGAAGCTACAATGAGCAGTTCTTC
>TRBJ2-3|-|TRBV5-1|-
CASSPRPGPTDTQYF
TGCGCCAGCAGCCCCCGGCCAGGGCCCACAGATACGCAGTATTTT
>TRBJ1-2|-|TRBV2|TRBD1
CASSQDWTGEGYTF
TGTGCCAGCAGTCAAGACTGGACAGGCGAGGGCTACACCTTC
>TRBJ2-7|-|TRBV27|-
CASSETVSVTYEQYF
TGTGCCAGCAGTGAAACGGTGAGCGTAACCTACGAGCAGTACTTC
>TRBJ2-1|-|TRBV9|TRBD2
CASSESGTSGKQFF
TGTGCCAGCAGCGAGTCTGGGACTAGCGGGAAGCAGTTCTTC
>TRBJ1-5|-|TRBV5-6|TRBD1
CASSLGQGANQPQHF
TGTGCCAGCAGCTTGGGACAGGGCGCCAATCAGCCCCAGCATTTT
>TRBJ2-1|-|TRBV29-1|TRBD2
CSVVASGRGWQFF
TGCAGCGTTGTGGCTAGCGGGAGAGGTTGGCAGTTCTTC
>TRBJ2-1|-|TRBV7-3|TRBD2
CASSVAGGSYNEQFF
TGTGCCAGCAGCGTAGCGGGGGGCTCCTACAATGAGCAGTTCTTC
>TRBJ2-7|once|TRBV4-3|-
CASSRARDWGGEQYF
TGCGCCAGCAGCCGAGCCCGGGACTGGGGAGGAGAGCAGTACTTC
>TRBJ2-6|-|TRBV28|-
CASSSHSREWSSGANVLTF
TGTGCCAGCAGTTCCCACTCGCGTGAATGGAGCTCTGGGGCCAACGTCCTGACTTTC
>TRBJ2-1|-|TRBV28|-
CASSPLGGARSNEQFF
TGTGCCAGCAGTCCCCTGGGGGGGGCTCGGAGCAATGAGCAGTTCTTC
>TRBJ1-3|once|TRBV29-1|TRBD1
CSGQGPGNTIYF
TGCAGCGGACAGGGGCCCGGAAACACCATATATTTT
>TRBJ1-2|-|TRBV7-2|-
CASRGIGPNYGYTF
TGTGCCAGCAGGGGGATTGGTCCCAACTATGGCTACACCTTC
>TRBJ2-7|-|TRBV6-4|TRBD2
CAGTSGSSYEQYF
TGTGCCGGGACTAGCGGGAGTTCCTACGAGCAGTACTTC
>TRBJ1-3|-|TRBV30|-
CAWSVRQVFSGNTIYF
TGTGCCTGGAGTGTCCGACAGGTTTTCTCTGGAAACACCATATATTTT
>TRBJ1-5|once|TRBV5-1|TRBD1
CASSWGQGAEPQHF
TGCGCCAGCAGCTGGGGACAGGGTGCGGAGCCCCAGCATTTT
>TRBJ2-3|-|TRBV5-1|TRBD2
CASSLGGLAGGGADTQYF
TGCGCCAGCAGCTTGGGTGGACTAGCGGGAGGAGGGGCAGATACGCAGTATTTT
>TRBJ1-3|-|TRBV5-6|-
CASSSRYWGSRSGNTIYF
TGTGCCAGCAGCTCGCGATACTGGGGGTCAAGATCTGGAAACACCATATATTTT
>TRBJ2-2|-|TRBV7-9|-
CASGANTGELFF
TGTGCCAGCGGGGCTAACACCGGGGAGCTGTTTTTT
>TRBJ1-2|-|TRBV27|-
CASSPTPGLPNYGYTF
TGTGCCAGCAGTCCCACCCCGGGACTCCCTAACTATGGCTACACCTTC
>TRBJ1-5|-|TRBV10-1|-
CASSESKYGRGAEFSNQPQHF
TGCGCCAGCAGTGAGTCGAAATATGGCAGGGGCGCTGAATTTAGCAATCAGCCCCAGCATTTT
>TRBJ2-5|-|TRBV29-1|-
CSVEDTGGVETQYF
TGCAGCGTTGAAGATACCGGGGGAGTAGAGACCCAGTACTTC
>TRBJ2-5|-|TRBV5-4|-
CASSLGSGGRETQYF
TGTGCCAGCAGCTTGGGGTCGGGGGGCCGCGAGACCCAGTACTTC
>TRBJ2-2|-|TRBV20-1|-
CSARESGELFF
TGCAGTGCTAGGGAGTCCGGGGAGCTGTTTTTT